What follows are 25 T cell receptor beta chains derived from one specimen sequenced in a study of OX40 agonist ivuxolimab in advanced cancers. Produced via immunoSEQ multiplex PCR; TCRdb's table is partial and in-frame only. In the table there are about 81,000 clones, 80% to 90% of which are singletons. The source was CD4+ or CD8+ T cells sorted from blood, collected in a trial of the OX40 agonist ivuxolimab. These receptors came from an adult with an advanced solid tumor such as melanoma, head and neck, liver or kidney cancer.

The chain has TRBV5-1 and TRBJ1-6; D remains unclear. Trimming removed 1 base from V and 10 bases from J, with 9 bases in between. The CDR3 covers 13 residues. Germline CDR1 is SGHRS and CDR2 is YFSETQ. CDR3 residues: CASSLFEESPLHF. CDR3 DNA sequence: TGCGCCAGCAGCTTGTTCGAGGAATCACCCCTCCACTTT. Combining the CDR3 with reference TRBV5-1 and TRBJ1-6 gives the whole variable domain KAGVTQTPRYLIKTRGQQVTLSCSPISGHRSVSWYQQTPGQGLQFLFEYFSETQRNKGNFPGRFSGRQFSNSRSEMNVSTLELGDSALYLCASSLFEESPLHFGNGTRLTVT.

V is TRBV7-9 and J is TRBJ1-4, with D possibly TRBD1 on 5 matching bases. CDR3 length equals 15 residues. Germline lookup yields CDR1 SEHNR and CDR2 FQNEAQ (reference sequence). The germline V and J ends were trimmed by 2 bases and 8 bases, with 15 bases remaining between them. The CDR3, as DNA: TGTGCCAGCAGCTTACAGGAGGGACTTAGGGAAAAACTGTTTTTT. Residues: CASSLQEGLREKLFF.

This clone was observed at least ten times. The chain joins TRBV7-9 to TRBJ1-2; 7 bases map to TRBD1. V trimming: 4 bases; J trimming: 5 bases; junction bases outside the gene matches: 7. Germline V gives CDR1 SEHNR, CDR2 FQNEAQ (reference sequence). The CDR3 has 14 residues. In DNA, the CDR3 is TGTGCCAGCAGCTCTGGGACAGCGATATATGGCTACACCTTC. Translated, it gives CASSSGTAIYGYTF.

This clone was recorded a few times. J is TRBJ2-1 and V is TRBV13, with D possibly TRBD1 on 6 matching bases. This CDR3 has 13 residues. Between the trimmed V and J ends, which lost 5 bases and 4 bases, there was a span of 9 bases. CDR1 and CDR2 (germline): PRHDT, FYEKMQ (reference sequence). CDR3 in amino acids: CASSLDRYNEQFF. The CDR3 DNA reads as TGTGCCAGCAGCCTGGACAGATACAATGAGCAGTTCTTC.

The genes are TRBV27 and TRBJ1-5; D remains ambiguous. Per germline, CDR1 MNHEY and CDR2 SMNVEV (reference sequence). The CDR3 consists of 16 residues. V lost 5 bases and J lost 1, with 15 bases in between. In nucleotides, the CDR3 is TGTGCCAGCAGTCCTCGGGCCGGGTGGAGCAATCAGCCCCAGCATTTT. Its protein product is CASSPRAGWSNQPQHF.

The V gene is TRBV20-1, the J gene TRBJ2-2; unclear D gene. The CDR3 has 11 amino acids. Germline V gene data show CDR1 as DFQATT and CDR2 as SNEGSKA (reference sequence). Trimming left V 5 bases short and J 7 bases short, with 8 bases between. The CDR3 bases are TGCAGTGCTCGCTATGGCGGGGAGCTGTTTTTT. This encodes CSARYGGELFF.

The chain links TRBV9 to TRBJ2-1; D is perhaps TRBD2 (6 bases). There are 15 residues in the CDR3. Germline CDR1 and CDR2: SGDLS and YYNGEE. The ends were cut back, 0 bases at V and 3 bases at J, with 10 bases in the middle. The CDR3 coding sequence is TGTGCCAGCAGCGTAGGGGTCGGGGGCTACAATGAGCAGTTCTTC. Its protein product is CASSVGVGGYNEQFF.

The rearrangement uses TRBV19 and TRBJ2-2, with D perhaps TRBD1 (6 bases). V was trimmed by 5 bases and J by 3 bases, leaving 16 bases between them. This CDR3 is built from 16 residues. Germline CDR1 is LNHDA and CDR2 is SQIVND (reference sequence). The CDR3 loop is CASSGGPGRDTGELFF. The CDR3 coding sequence is TGTGCCAGTAGTGGGGGCCCCGGGCGGGACACCGGGGAGCTGTTTTTT.

This chain connects TRBV6-6 to TRBJ2-1; no definite D call. This CDR3 is built from 13 residues. With 2 bases removed from V and 4 bases from J, the gap between germline ends came to 6 bases. Germline assignment: CDR1 MNHNY and CDR2 SVGAGI (reference sequence). CDR3: CASSYERYNEQFF. The CDR3 DNA follows: TGTGCCAGCAGTTACGAAAGGTACAATGAGCAGTTCTTC.

The chain carries TRBV10-3 and TRBJ1-1; 8 nucleotides match TRBD1. CDR3 size: 13 residues. After removal of 3 bases from V and 7 bases from J, the junction contained 4 bases not matched to a gene. Germline V gene data show CDR1 as ENHRY and CDR2 as SYGVKD. CDR3 sequence reads: CAISDYGQGEAFF. The CDR3 DNA follows: TGTGCCATCAGTGATTACGGACAGGGTGAAGCTTTCTTT.

The CDR3 nucleotides are TGTGCCAGTAGCGCCCCACTTACAGGTTTCGACCAAAAACTGTTTTTT. This encodes CASSAPLTGFDQKLFF. This rearrangement joins TRBV19 to TRBJ1-4, with D perhaps TRBD1 (5 bases). This CDR3 has 16 residues. V lost 6 bases to trimming and J lost 9 bases, with 23 bases between them. Germline-derived CDR1 and CDR2 are LNHDA and SQIVND (reference sequence).

The chain combines TRBV7-9 with TRBJ2-3; 11 bases are shared with TRBD2. The CDR3 sequence is 16 residues long. The J segment lost 5 bases and the V segment lost 1 base, leaving 5 bases of the junction unmatched. The germline V gene has CDR1 SEHNR and CDR2 FQNEAQ (reference sequence). The CDR3 DNA is TGTGCCAGCAGCTTAGAGGTAGCGGGGGGGAGAGATACGCAGTATTTT. Its protein is CASSLEVAGGRDTQYF.

V and J are TRBV28 and TRBJ2-5; no definite D call. This CDR3 region has 12 residues. The germline V gene encodes CDR1 MDHEN and CDR2 SYDVKM. With 8 bases removed from V and 1 base from J, the gap between germline ends came to 8 bases. CDR3 DNA: TGTGCCAGCGGTAGACGCCAAGAGACCCAGTACTTC. Translation gives CASGRRQETQYF.

This chain uses TRBV18 with TRBJ2-5; TRBD2 aligns across 8 bases. V gave up 1 base and J gave up 5 bases; unmatched junction bases: 9. The germline V gene has CDR1 KGHSH and CDR2 LQKENI. The CDR3 is made up of 16 amino acids. The CDR3 here is CASSPRQAGGEETQYF. CDR3 DNA: TGTGCCAGCTCACCACGGCAGGCGGGGGGAGAGGAGACCCAGTACTTC.

The chain has TRBV28 and TRBJ1-1; D is ambiguous. CDR1 and CDR2 (germline): MDHEN, SYDVKM. Trimming took 0 bases from V and 9 from J, leaving 17 bases between them. CDR3 size: 15 residues. The CDR3 loop is CASSLWASEDTKAFF. The DNA for the CDR3 is TGTGCCAGCAGTTTATGGGCCTCCGAAGACACGAAAGCTTTCTTT.

This chain connects TRBV5-1 to TRBJ1-1, with D possibly TRBD1 on 6 matching bases. This CDR3 is built from 14 residues. Germline assignment: CDR1 SGHRS and CDR2 YFSETQ. Between the trimmed V and J ends, which lost 0 bases and 4 bases, there was a span of 10 bases. The CDR3 nucleotides are TGCGCCAGCAGCTTGGCGAGGGGGGCCACTGAAGCTTTCTTT. Protein: CASSLARGATEAFF. Variable domain in full (rest from reference TRBV5-1 and TRBJ1-1): KAGVTQTPRYLIKTRGQQVTLSCSPISGHRSVSWYQQTPGQGLQFLFEYFSETQRNKGNFPGRFSGRQFSNSRSEMNVSTLELGDSALYLCASSLARGATEAFFGQGTRLTVV.

The chain combines TRBV11-1 with TRBJ2-5, with 8 nucleotides matching TRBD1. This CDR3 contains 11 residues. Germline V lookup: CDR1 SGHAT, CDR2 FQDESV (reference sequence). Germline trimming cut 5 bases from V and 14 bases from J; bases unmatched to any gene: 7. CDR3 bases: TGTGCCAGCAGCAAACAGGGGGTCTGTTACTTC. It encodes CASSKQGVCYF. Full variable domain (missing parts from reference TRBV11-1 and TRBJ2-5): EAEVAQSPRYKITEKSQAVAFWCDPISGHATLYWYRQILGQGPELLVQFQDESVVDDSQLPKDRFSAERLKGVDSTLKIQPAELGDSAMYLCASSKQGVCYFGPGTRLLVL.

The V call is TRBV4-3, the J call TRBJ2-7; 7 nucleotides match TRBD2. The CDR3 covers 19 residues. Germline V gene lookup returns CDR1 LGHNA and CDR2 YSLEER. V shed 0 bases and J 3 bases; nucleotides not matched to a gene: 17. CDR3 sequence: CASSQDGGVGRGTNYEQYF. CDR3 nucleotide sequence: TGCGCCAGCAGCCAAGATGGAGGGGTCGGGCGGGGGACGAACTACGAGCAGTACTTC.

The chain combines TRBV11-2 with TRBJ1-2; the D is unclear. Germline CDR1 is SGHAT and CDR2 is FQNNGV. The germline V and J ends were trimmed by 1 base and 3 bases, with 12 bases remaining between them. The CDR3 is 15 amino acids. CDR3 nucleotide sequence: TGTGCCAGCAGCTTAGGACGGTCGCGGCACTATGGCTACACCTTC. Translation: CASSLGRSRHYGYTF. The full variable domain, with the rest looked up from reference TRBV11-2 and TRBJ1-2, is EAGVAQSPRYKIIEKRQSVAFWCNPISGHATLYWYQQILGQGPKLLIQFQNNGVVDDSQLPKDRFSAERLKGVDSTLKIQPAKLEDSAVYLCASSLGRSRHYGYTFGSGTRLTVV.

The chain combines TRBV7-7 with TRBJ2-5; perhaps TRBD1 as D (6 bases). Trimming pared 4 bases from V and 1 base from J, leaving 10 bases between. In germline, CDR1 is SSHAT, CDR2 FNYEAQ (reference sequence). The length of the CDR3 is 14 residues. The CDR3 reads CASSSGHRQETQYF. CDR3 sequence (DNA): TGTGCCAGCAGCTCGGGACACCGCCAAGAGACCCAGTACTTC.

This sequence joins TRBV14 and TRBJ2-1; 13 nucleotides line up with TRBD2. The germline V gene encodes CDR1 SGHDN and CDR2 FVKESK. The J segment lost 8 bases and the V segment lost 0 bases, leaving 13 bases of the junction unmatched. The CDR3 spans 19 residues. This chain's CDR3 is CASSQEEVRLAGGLDEQFF. CDR3 bases: TGTGCCAGCAGCCAAGAAGAGGTGAGACTAGCGGGAGGTTTGGATGAGCAGTTCTTC.

This clone was counted once. The chain joins TRBV7-8 to TRBJ1-3, with TRBD1 matching 9 bases. The V gene's germline CDR1 is SGHVS and CDR2 FQNEAQ. Trimming took 1 base from V and 4 from J; bases not matched to a gene: 2. This CDR3 has 15 residues. The CDR3 sequence is CASSLEGTGGNTIYF. CDR3 in DNA: TGTGCCAGCAGCTTAGAAGGGACAGGGGGAAACACCATATATTTT.

The rearrangement joins TRBV4-1 to TRBJ1-1; TRBD1 matches at 8 bases. In germline, CDR1 is MGHRA, CDR2 YSYEKL. CDR3 length: 15 residues. V gave up 0 bases and J gave up 6 bases; unmatched junction bases: 6. For the CDR3, the DNA is TGCGCCAGCAGCCAAGATCGGGTCAGGGGGCCTGAAGCTTTCTTT. Its protein is CASSQDRVRGPEAFF.

This clone was recorded a few times. The rearrangement joins TRBV7-9 to TRBJ2-5; 7 bases line up with TRBD1. There are 16 residues in the CDR3. V lost 2 bases and J lost 2; bases outside the gene matches: 8. CDR1 and CDR2 (germline): SEHNR, FQNEAQ (reference sequence). As DNA, the CDR3 is TGTGCCAGCAGCTTAACGTTGTTGGGACAGCAAGAGACCCAGTACTTC. It encodes CASSLTLLGQQETQYF.

The chain uses TRBV5-6 and TRBJ2-2; D might be TRBD2 (5 bases). This CDR3 is built from 14 residues. V gave up 7 bases and J gave up 6 bases, with 16 bases separating them. Germline-derived CDR1 and CDR2 are SGHDT and YYEEEE. The CDR3 DNA sequence: TGTGCCAGCGGACCGTGGGGAGCGGCCGGGGAGCTGTTTTTT. Its translation: CASGPWGAAGELFF.